This T cell receptor beta chain was identified during a study of shared clonotypes between healthy human individuals. Whole-study findings and limits: Memory subsets generally showed lower estimated richness than naive subsets.

The CDR3 contains 16 residues. The junction had 7 bases not matched to a gene; V was cut back by 2 bases and J by 1 base. CDR1 and CDR2 (germline): MGHRA, YSYEKL. For every subset, genomic DNA was evenly distributed across several immunoSEQ plates. How the authors handled the data: Without quality scores, immunoSEQ junctional reads could not be filtered like full-length reads. TCRdb keeps only in-frame clones here, not all; method: immunoSEQ multiplex PCR. V and J calls and clone size are copied from that table; D and trimming were computed from the DNA. This sample has roughly 2.6 million clones; around nine tenths occur once, and the top ten carry over 0.12%. As regards this clone: Its antigen is unidentified.

The chain uses TRBV4-1 and TRBJ2-5, with TRBD1 matching over 7 bases. This clonotype originated in a man aged 18 to 29 in good health. Material for sequencing was naive CD4+ T cells sorted from blood. The subset is: CD45RA+ positively selected. CDR3 DNA sequence: TGCGCCAGCAGCCAATCGACCGGGACAGTCCAAGAGACCCAGTACTTC. This encodes CASSQSTGTVQETQYF.